This T cell receptor beta chain was retrieved from a study of T cells in Graves' hyperthyroidism and ophthalmopathy. This clonotype was found many times. Its antigen is unknown. Study results and caveats: The majority of expanded thyroid clonotypes above 0.001 also appeared in blood.

Regions amplified from RNA transcripts were the TCR beta CDR3 regions. Researchers ran a first-round RT-PCR on the TCR CDR3 using the HTBI primer set. A single record per CDR3 protein comes from TCRdb applying MiXCR to the multiplex PCR reads. The data hold roughly 280,000 distinct CDR3 sequences, with 15% to 20% observed a single time. This CDR3 is 15 amino acids long. Deletions cut 0 bases from V and 9 bases from J, with 17 bases between. Germline V gives CDR1 ENHRY, CDR2 SYGVKD. This clonotype was sampled from a woman aged 60-75 years with Graves' ophthalmopathy. What was sequenced was blood. V gene TRBV10-3 combines with J gene TRBJ1-1, with D perhaps TRBD1 (6 bases). DNA of the CDR3: TGTGCCATCAGTGAGTCGACCCAAACAGGGTCTAAAGCTTTCTTT. It is translated as CAISESTQTGSKAFF.